This TCR beta chain emerged from a study of identical twins. The germline gives CDR1 SGHVS, CDR2 FQNEAQ. CDR3 length: 15 amino acids. V was cut by 2 bases and J by 6 bases, with 14 bases left in between. This clonotype appeared a few times. Antigen: not known. Carrying unique molecular identifiers, the cDNA also gained a universal primer site through template switching. TCRdb redid the calling of the 5' RACE reads with MiXCR, one entry per CDR3 protein. This table holds 690,000 or so distinct CDR3 sequences, 8% to 9% found once. Study findings and constraints: Invariant populations such as MAIT and iNKT cells could partly muddle zero-insertion analyses.

The same sample was also studied in work on yellow fever vaccine responses in identical twins.

J is TRBJ2-1 and V is TRBV7-8; D is undetermined. The TCR comes from a woman aged 18-29 years in good health. Input material: PBMCs. This chain's CDR3 is CASSLMGSVFNEQFF. CDR3 DNA: TGTGCCAGCAGCTTAATGGGTTCCGTTTTCAATGAGCAGTTCTTC.